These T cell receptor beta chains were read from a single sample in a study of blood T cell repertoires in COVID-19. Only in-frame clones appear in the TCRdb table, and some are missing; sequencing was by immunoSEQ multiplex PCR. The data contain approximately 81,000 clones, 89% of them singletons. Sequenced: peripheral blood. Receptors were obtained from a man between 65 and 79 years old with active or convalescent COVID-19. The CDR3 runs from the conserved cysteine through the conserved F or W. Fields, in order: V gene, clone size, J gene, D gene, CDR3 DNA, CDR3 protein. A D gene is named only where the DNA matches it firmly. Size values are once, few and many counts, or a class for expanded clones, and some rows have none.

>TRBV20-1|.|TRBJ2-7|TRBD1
TGCAGTGCTAGTCCCCAGACAGGGGGCAACGAGCAGTACTTC
CSASPQTGGNEQYF
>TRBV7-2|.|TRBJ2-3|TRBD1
TGTGCCAGCAGCCCACAGGGGGCCCTTGGCACAGATACGCAGTATTTT
CASSPQGALGTDTQYF
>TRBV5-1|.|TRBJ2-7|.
TGCGCCAGCAGCTTGGGGACTATTGGGGAGTACGAGCAGTACTTC
CASSLGTIGEYEQYF
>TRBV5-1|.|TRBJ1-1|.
TGCGCCAGCAGCCAACAGGGCCTGGGCACTGAAGCTTTCTTT
CASSQQGLGTEAFF
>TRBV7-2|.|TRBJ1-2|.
TGTGCCAGCAGCTTAGGCAGGGACTATGGCTACACCTTC
CASSLGRDYGYTF
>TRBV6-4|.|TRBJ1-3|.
TGTGCCAGCAGTGCCGGGGGGCGCTACTCTGGAAACACCATATATTTT
CASSAGGRYSGNTIYF
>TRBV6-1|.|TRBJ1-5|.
TGTGCCAGCAGAGACAGGACCGGCAATCAGCCCCAGCATTTT
CASRDRTGNQPQHF
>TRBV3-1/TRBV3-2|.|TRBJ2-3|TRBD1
TGTGCCAGCAGCCATTCGGGACAGGGGGTGCGTGGAGATACGCAGTATTTT
CASSHSGQGVRGDTQYF
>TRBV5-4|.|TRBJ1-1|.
TGTGCCAGCAGCTTATCTCTCTCGAACACTGAAGCTTTCTTT
CASSLSLSNTEAFF
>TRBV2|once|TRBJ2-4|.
TGTGCCAGCAGTCTTGGGCAGCAAAACATTCAGTACTTC
CASSLGQQNIQYF
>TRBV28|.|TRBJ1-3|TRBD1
TGTGCCAGTTTAGAGACAGGGACTGGAAACACCATATATTTT
CASLETGTGNTIYF
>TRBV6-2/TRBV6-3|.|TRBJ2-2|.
TGTGCCAGCAGTTTAAGGACAGAACCCGGCACCGGGGAGCTGTTTTTT
CASSLRTEPGTGELFF
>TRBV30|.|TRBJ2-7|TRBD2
TGTGCCTGGAGGGGACTAGCGGGGGGGAGGTACGAGCAGTACTTC
CAWRGLAGGRYEQYF
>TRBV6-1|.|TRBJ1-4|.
TGTGCCAGCAGTGTAGGTAGGCAGGGATTTGCAACTAATGAAAAACTGTTTTTT
CASSVGRQGFATNEKLFF
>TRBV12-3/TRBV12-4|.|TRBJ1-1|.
TGTGCCAGCAGTTTAGGCGTTATAACTGAAGCTTTCTTT
CASSLGVITEAFF
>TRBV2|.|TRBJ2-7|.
TGTGCCAGCAGTGCGGGGTTCAAAACCCCCTACGAGCAGTACTTC
CASSAGFKTPYEQYF
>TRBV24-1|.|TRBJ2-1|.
TGTGCCACCAGTGATCCCGGGAAGGGCAATGAGCAGTTCTTC
CATSDPGKGNEQFF
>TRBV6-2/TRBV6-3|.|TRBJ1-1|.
TGTGCCAGCAGTGATTACGGGGGACTCACTGAAGCTTTCTTT
CASSDYGGLTEAFF
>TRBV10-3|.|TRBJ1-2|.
TGTGCCATCAGTGAGACTTTGGGCTACACCTTC
CAISETLGYTF
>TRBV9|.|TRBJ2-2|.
TGTGCCAGCAGCGTAGGCAGGCGGAACACCGGGGAGCTGTTTTTT
CASSVGRRNTGELFF
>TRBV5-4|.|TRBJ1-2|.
TGTGCCAGCAGCGCCAGGGTGTTGGAGGGCTACACCTTC
CASSARVLEGYTF
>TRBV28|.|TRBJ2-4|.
TGTGCCAGCGGTCTAACAGCCTTAGCCAAAAACATTCAGTACTTC
CASGLTALAKNIQYF
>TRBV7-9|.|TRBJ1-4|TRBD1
TGTGCCAGCAGCTTAGGAGGGACAGGGGTTGAAAAACTGTTTTTT
CASSLGGTGVEKLFF
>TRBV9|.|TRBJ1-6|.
TGTGCCAGCAGCGGGCAGGGCACTGCTTCACCCCTCCACTTT
CASSGQGTASPLHF
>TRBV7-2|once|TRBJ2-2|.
TGTGCCAGCAGCCCCCCGAGCTCCGGGGAGCTGTTTTTT
CASSPPSSGELFF
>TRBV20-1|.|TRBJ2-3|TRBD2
TGCAGTGCTAGTTCTCTAGCGGGGGGGCCAGATACGCAGTATTTT
CSASSLAGGPDTQYF
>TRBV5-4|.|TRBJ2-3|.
TGTGCCAGCAGCTTGAGGGGGGGGACCGACGCAGATACGCAGTATTTT
CASSLRGGTDADTQYF
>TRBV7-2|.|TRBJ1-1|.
TGTGCCAGCAGCCGCCCGCGCACTGAAGCTTTCTTT
CASSRPRTEAFF
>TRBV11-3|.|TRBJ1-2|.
TGTGCCAGCAGCTGGCGGGAAGCTGGCTACACCTTC
CASSWREAGYTF
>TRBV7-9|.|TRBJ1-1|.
TGTGCCAGCAGCCCCCCCCTTTTGGAGTGGCGAGCTTTCTTT
CASSPPLLEWRAFF
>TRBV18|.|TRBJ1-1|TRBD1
TGTGCCAGCTCATATGACAGGGGCTTAGGAACTGAAGCTTTCTTT
CASSYDRGLGTEAFF
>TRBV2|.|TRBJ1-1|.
TGTGCCACCGAGGGAAGTGGCACTGAAGCTTTCTTT
CATEGSGTEAFF
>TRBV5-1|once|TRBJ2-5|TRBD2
TGCGCCAGCAGCTCCAGCGGGAAGTACCGCCAAGAGACCCAGTACTTC
CASSSSGKYRQETQYF
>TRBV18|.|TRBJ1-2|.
TGTGCCAGCTCACCCACAGCGGACTATGGCTACACCTTC
CASSPTADYGYTF
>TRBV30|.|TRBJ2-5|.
TGTGCCTGGAGTGGGGGAGTGGGGGGGCGAAGATTTGGAGAGACCCAGTACTTC
CAWSGGVGGRRFGETQYF
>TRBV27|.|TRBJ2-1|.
TGTGCCAGCAGTCCCACTCAGGGATCTGAGGTCAGGGATGAGCAGTTCTTC
CASSPTQGSEVRDEQFF
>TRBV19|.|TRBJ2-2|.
TGTGCCAGTGCGCTGGACTCAGGGGAAGGGGAGCTGTTTTTT
CASALDSGEGELFF
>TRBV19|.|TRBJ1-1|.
TGTGCCAGTAGTATTTTACGCCCGACTAAGGTAAAAGCTTTCTTT
CASSILRPTKVKAFF
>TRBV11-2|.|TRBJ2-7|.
TGTGCCAGCAGCTTGGGGACCGGGGGAGGTTACGAGCAGTACTTC
CASSLGTGGGYEQYF
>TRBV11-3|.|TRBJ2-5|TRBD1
TGTGCCAGCAGCGAACAGGGGGAAGAGACCCAGTACTTC
CASSEQGEETQYF
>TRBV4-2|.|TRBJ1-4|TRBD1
TGTGCCAGCAGCCTCCCGCGAGGGACAGTAAATGAAAAACTGTTTTTT
CASSLPRGTVNEKLFF
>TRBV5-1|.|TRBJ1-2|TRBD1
TGCGCCAGCAGCGTGGGGACAGTCTATGGCTACACCTTC
CASSVGTVYGYTF
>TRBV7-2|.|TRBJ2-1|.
TGTGCCAGCAGCCTCAGGGGCGGGGGTGGTAGCTCCTACAATGAGCAGTTCTTC
CASSLRGGGGSSYNEQFF
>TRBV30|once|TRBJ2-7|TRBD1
TGTGCCTGGAGTGTAACCGGGACAGGGCCCTACGAGCAGTACTTC
CAWSVTGTGPYEQYF
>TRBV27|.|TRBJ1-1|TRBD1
TGTGCCAGCAGTTTCCGGGGACAGGGACAAGCTTTCTTT
CASSFRGQGQAFF
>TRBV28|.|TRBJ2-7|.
TGTGCCAGCACACCGACGGGTCAGGGCCGGCGCGAGCAGTACTTC
CASTPTGQGRREQYF
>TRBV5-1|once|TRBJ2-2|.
TGCGCCAGCAGCTTGGCGGGGTCCACCGGGGAGCTGTTTTTT
CASSLAGSTGELFF
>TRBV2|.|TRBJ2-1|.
TGTGCCAGCAGTGTGCAGGGTATTAATGAGCAGTTCTTC
CASSVQGINEQFF
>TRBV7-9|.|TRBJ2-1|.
TGTGCCAGCAGCTTAGACTATGGGTCCTCCTACAATGAGCAGTTCTTC
CASSLDYGSSYNEQFF
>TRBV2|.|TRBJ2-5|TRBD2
TGTGCCAGCGCGAGGGAAGCGGGACAAGAGACCCAGTACTTC
CASAREAGQETQYF
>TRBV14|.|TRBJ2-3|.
TGTGCCAGCAGGGTGGCTAGCCCTCGTAATACGCAGTATTTT
CASRVASPRNTQYF
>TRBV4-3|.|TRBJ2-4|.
TGCGCCACCTGCCGGAGGCGAGGAATTACGAAAAACATTCAGTACTTC
CATCRRRGITKNIQYF
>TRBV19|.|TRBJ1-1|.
TGTGCCAGTACTCCCTGGGGGAGGAAGGTTGAAGCTTTCTTT
CASTPWGRKVEAFF